This passage covers 17 T cell receptor beta chains from one sample sequenced in a study of beta chain features in type 1 diabetes. Sequenced material consisted of expressed TCRB transcripts (all of the isolated RNA was reverse transcribed). Method: immunoSEQ multiplex PCR; TCRdb's copy keeps in-frame clones and lacks some. The top ten clones hold around 2% of a sample with some 150,000 clones, around 10% of them seen once. What was sequenced was central memory CD4+ T cells from blood. The source is a man younger than 35 in good health.

This clone appeared a few times. CDR3 coding DNA: TGTGCCACCAGCCCACCGACGAGACAGAATGAGCAGTTCTTC. It specifies CATSPPTRQNEQFF. This sequence joins TRBV15 and TRBJ2-1, with a weak D call TRBD1 (5 bases). V was trimmed by 5 bases and J by 7 bases, leaving 15 bases between them. CDR1 and CDR2 from the germline V gene are LNHNV and YYDKDF (reference sequence). The CDR3 totals 14 residues.

The chain links TRBV7-3 to TRBJ2-5; the D gene could be TRBD1 or TRBD2 (6 bases each). The CDR3 is 14 residues long. The V end lost 0 bases, the J end lost 4 bases, and 9 bases lay between the germline ends. Germline V gene sequence: CDR1 SGHTA, CDR2 FQGTGA. The chain's CDR3 is CASSLTEGVETQYF. DNA for the CDR3: TGTGCCAGCAGCTTAACGGAGGGGGTAGAGACCCAGTACTTC. Variable domain in full (rest from reference TRBV7-3 and TRBJ2-5): GAGVSQTPSNKVTEKGKYVELRCDPISGHTALYWYRQSLGQGPEFLIYFQGTGAADDSGLPNDRFFAVRPEGSVSTLKIQRTERGDSAVYLCASSLTEGVETQYFGPGTRLLVL.

This clone was found a few times. The chain links TRBV30 to TRBJ1-1, with 8 bases that match TRBD1. This CDR3 contains 13 residues. V was clipped by 5 bases and J by 0 bases; unmatched bases: 2. From germline, CDR1 is GTSNPN and CDR2 SVGIG (reference sequence). CDR3 DNA: TGTGCCTGGGACAGGGGTTTGAACACTGAAGCTTTCTTT. Encoded protein: CAWDRGLNTEAFF.

This clone was observed a few times. The sample contains more than one DNA sequence encoding this CDR3. CDR3 DNA: TGTGCCACCAGCAGAGGGGGGTCTCGAGAGACCCAGTACTTC. Its protein is CATSRGGSRETQYF. The V and J genes are TRBV15 and TRBJ2-5, with D perhaps given as TRBD1 or TRBD2 (5 bases each). Trimming took 1 base from V and 4 from J, leaving 10 bases between them. The CDR3 is made up of 14 amino acids. The germline CDR1 and CDR2 sequences are LNHNV and YYDKDF (reference sequence).

This clone has more than one count but fewer than ten. The chain uses TRBV30 and TRBJ1-2; weak D call: TRBD1 (5 bases). CDR3 length equals 12 residues. With 2 bases removed from V and 8 bases from J, the gap between germline ends came to 12 bases. CDR1 GTSNPN and CDR2 SVGIG come from the germline V gene (reference sequence). The CDR3 protein is CAWSPRDLGYTF. In DNA, the CDR3 is TGTGCCTGGAGTCCTAGGGACCTAGGCTACACCTTC.

The chain carries TRBV19 and TRBJ1-5; D unresolved. The germline CDR1 and CDR2 sequences are LNHDA and SQIVND (reference sequence). V was clipped by 3 bases and J by 2 bases, with 14 bases between them. This CDR3 has 16 residues. CDR3 DNA: TGTGCCAGTAGTATGTTGGAGGGCGGCGGCAATCAGCCCCAGCATTTT. Protein: CASSMLEGGGNQPQHF.

This clone has just a few counts. The J gene is TRBJ1-3, the V gene TRBV4-1, with TRBD1 matching over 7 bases. V was clipped by 1 base and J by 0 bases; unmatched bases: 12. The CDR3 runs to 19 residues. Germline CDR1 reads MGHRA; CDR2 reads YSYEKL. The CDR3 DNA is TGCGCCAGCAGCCAAGGAATATGGCAGGGGGTACGCTCTGGAAACACCATATATTTT. Protein sequence: CASSQGIWQGVRSGNTIYF.

This clone was found a few times. The chain carries TRBV4-2 and TRBJ2-7; perhaps D is TRBD1 or TRBD2 (5 bases each). This CDR3 is 16 amino acids long. V was shortened by 4 bases and J by 1 base, with 17 bases between the two germline ends. Germline values: CDR1 LGHNA, CDR2 YNFKEQ. The chain's CDR3 is CASSPGSGGKSYEQYF. The DNA for the CDR3 is TGTGCCAGCAGCCCCGGAAGTGGGGGTAAGTCCTACGAGCAGTACTTC.

The chain employs TRBV5-4 and TRBJ2-2; TRBD2 agrees at 14 bases. This CDR3 has 16 amino acids. The V and J ends lost 4 bases and 7 bases, in that order; junction bases with no gene match: 6. Germline V gene sequence: CDR1 SGHNT, CDR2 YYREEE (reference sequence). This chain's CDR3 is CASSLGTSGRGGELFF. CDR3 DNA: TGTGCCAGCAGCCTCGGGACTAGCGGGAGAGGCGGGGAGCTGTTTTTT.

This rearrangement joins TRBV7-2 to TRBJ2-5; 12 positions match TRBD2. The CDR3 has 16 residues. The germline CDR1 and CDR2 sequences are SGHTA and FQGNSA. The trim removed 5 bases at V and 4 bases at J, leaving 8 bases unmatched. CDR3 in amino acids: CASSPILGLAGETQYF. The CDR3 coding sequence is TGTGCCAGCAGCCCGATTCTGGGACTAGCGGGAGAGACCCAGTACTTC.

Of note for this clone: At the DNA level, this CDR3 is encoded by other sequences in the same sample as well. CDR3: CASSLQVNTEAFF. DNA for the CDR3: TGTGCCAGCAGCCTACAGGTTAACACTGAAGCTTTCTTT. The chain uses TRBV14 and TRBJ1-1; the D gene is possibly TRBD1 (5 bases). The length of the CDR3 is 13 residues. The V gene lost 4 bases and the J gene lost 2 bases, with 8 bases spanning the gap. CDR1 and CDR2 (germline): SGHDN, FVKESK.

The chain is built from TRBV7-9 and TRBJ2-3, with TRBD1 as a possible D gene (6 bases). The germline V gene encodes CDR1 SEHNR and CDR2 FQNEAQ (reference sequence). V was cut by 7 bases and J by 0 bases, with 17 bases left in between. The CDR3 loop spans 16 amino acids. DNA for the CDR3: TGTGCCAGCACCTTTACGGGGACATCAAGCACAGATACGCAGTATTTT. Residues: CASTFTGTSSTDTQYF.

CDR3 nucleotide sequence: TGCAGTGCTAGAGTTGGCCACGAGCAGTACTTC. Translated, it gives CSARVGHEQYF. The rearrangement links TRBV20-1 to TRBJ2-7; D uncertain. Germline V lookup: CDR1 DFQATT, CDR2 SNEGSKA (reference sequence). With 1 base removed from V and 5 bases from J, the gap between germline ends came to 6 bases. The CDR3 sequence is 11 residues long.

Only a few counts were recorded for this clone. The CDR3 nucleotides read TGTGCCAGCAGCTTTAGCGGGAGGACAGATACGCAGTATTTT. Amino acids: CASSFSGRTDTQYF. The chain combines TRBV7-2 with TRBJ2-3; 10 bases map to TRBD2. Germline V gene sequence: CDR1 SGHTA, CDR2 FQGNSA. Trimming removed 3 bases from V and 3 bases from J; junction bases left unmatched: 0. The length of the CDR3 is 14 residues.

This clone was detected a few times. V usage is TRBV14 and J usage is TRBJ2-7; D is uncertain. V lost 2 bases and J 1 base, leaving 12 bases between the germline ends. Germline CDR1 and CDR2: SGHDN and FVKESK. CDR3 length equals 15 residues. DNA for the CDR3: TGTGCCAGCAGCCAATATCCAGTCGGTTCCTACGAGCAGTACTTC. Translated, it gives CASSQYPVGSYEQYF.

This chain links TRBV28 with TRBJ2-7, with D possibly matching TRBD1 (5 bases). CDR1 and CDR2 from the germline V gene are MDHEN and SYDVKM. This CDR3 has 12 amino acids. The V end was cut by 6 bases, the J end by 5 bases, with 11 bases between. For the CDR3, the DNA is TGTGCCAGCAGGCAGGGTAGTAACGAGCAGTACTTC. Amino acids: CASRQGSNEQYF.

This clone was seen more than once but under ten times. The chain is built from TRBV5-1 and TRBJ2-5, with 11 bases aligning to TRBD2. Germline-derived CDR1 and CDR2 are SGHRS and YFSETQ. This CDR3 is built from 14 residues. With 4 bases clipped from V and 3 bases from J, the junction kept 2 bases outside the gene matches. The chain's CDR3 is CASSVGLAEETQYF. The DNA of the CDR3 is TGCGCCAGCAGCGTGGGACTAGCGGAAGAGACCCAGTACTTC.